The T cell receptor (beta chain) under discussion was sequenced for a study of blood T cell repertoires in COVID-19. The CDR3 extends over 16 amino acids. Germline loops: CDR1 MGHRA, CDR2 YSYEKL. V dropped 0 bases and J dropped 9; count of bases not matched to a gene: 12. Using immunoSEQ multiplex PCR, the repertoire was profiled, and TCRdb retains in-frame clones only, with some absent. Altogether approximately 150,000 clones are present, roughly 93% being singletons, with the ten largest covering roughly 5%. Sequencing input: peripheral blood. The chain combines TRBV4-1 with TRBJ1-2, with 8 nucleotides matching TRBD1. The TCR sequence derives from a man aged 18 to 35 with COVID-19, enrolled during active disease. The CDR3 bases are TGCGCCAGCAGCCAAGATCATAGGGACAGGAAAGATAGCTACACCTTC. Protein: CASSQDHRDRKDSYTF.